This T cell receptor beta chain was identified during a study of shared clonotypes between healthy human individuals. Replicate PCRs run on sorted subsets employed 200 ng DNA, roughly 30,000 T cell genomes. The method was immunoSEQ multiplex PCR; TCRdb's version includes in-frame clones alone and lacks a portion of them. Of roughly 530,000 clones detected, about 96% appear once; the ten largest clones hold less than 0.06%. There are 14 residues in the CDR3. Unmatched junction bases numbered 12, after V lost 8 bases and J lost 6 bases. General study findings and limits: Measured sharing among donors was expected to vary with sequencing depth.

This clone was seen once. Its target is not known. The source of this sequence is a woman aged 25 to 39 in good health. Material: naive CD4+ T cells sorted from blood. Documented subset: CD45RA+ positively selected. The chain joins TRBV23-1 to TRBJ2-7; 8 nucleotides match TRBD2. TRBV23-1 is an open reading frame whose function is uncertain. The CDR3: CASLKAGVPPEQYF. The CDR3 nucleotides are TGCGCCAGCTTAAAAGCGGGAGTCCCACCCGAGCAGTACTTC.